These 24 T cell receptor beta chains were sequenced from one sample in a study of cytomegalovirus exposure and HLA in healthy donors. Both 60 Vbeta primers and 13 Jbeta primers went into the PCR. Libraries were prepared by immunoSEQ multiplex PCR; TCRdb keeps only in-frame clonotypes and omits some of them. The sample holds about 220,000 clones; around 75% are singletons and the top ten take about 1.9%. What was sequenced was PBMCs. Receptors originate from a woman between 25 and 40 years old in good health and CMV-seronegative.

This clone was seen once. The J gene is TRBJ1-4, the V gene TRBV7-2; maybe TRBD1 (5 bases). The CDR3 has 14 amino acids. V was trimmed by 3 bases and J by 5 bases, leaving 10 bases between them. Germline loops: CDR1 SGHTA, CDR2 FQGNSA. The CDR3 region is CASSFRRGNEKLFF. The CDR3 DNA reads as TGTGCCAGCAGCTTTCGTCGGGGGAATGAAAAACTGTTTTTT.

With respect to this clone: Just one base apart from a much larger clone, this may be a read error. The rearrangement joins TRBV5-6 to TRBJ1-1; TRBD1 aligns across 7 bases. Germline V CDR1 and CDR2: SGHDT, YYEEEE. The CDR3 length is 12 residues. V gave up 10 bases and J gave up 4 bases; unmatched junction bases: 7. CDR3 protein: CAVDREGTEAFF. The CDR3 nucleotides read TGTGCCGTAGACAGGGAAGGCACTGAAGCTTTCTTT.

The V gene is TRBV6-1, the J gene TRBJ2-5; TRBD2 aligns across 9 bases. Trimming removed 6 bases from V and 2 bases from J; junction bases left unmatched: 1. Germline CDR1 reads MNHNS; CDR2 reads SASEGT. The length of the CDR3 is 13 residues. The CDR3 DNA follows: TGTGCCAGCAGGCTAGCGGGACAAGAGACCCAGTACTTC. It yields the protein CASRLAGQETQYF.

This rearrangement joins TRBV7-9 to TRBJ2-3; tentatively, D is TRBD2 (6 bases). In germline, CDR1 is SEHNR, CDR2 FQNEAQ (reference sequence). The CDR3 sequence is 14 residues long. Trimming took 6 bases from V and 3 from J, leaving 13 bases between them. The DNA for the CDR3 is TGTGCCAGCAGTCGGGACTCGAGGACAGATACGCAGTATTTT. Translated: CASSRDSRTDTQYF.

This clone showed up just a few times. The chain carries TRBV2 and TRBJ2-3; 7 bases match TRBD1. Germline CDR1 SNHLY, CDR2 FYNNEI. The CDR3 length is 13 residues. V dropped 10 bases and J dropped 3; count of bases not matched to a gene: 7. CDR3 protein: CAIQGGATDTQYF. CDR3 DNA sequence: TGTGCCATACAAGGGGGCGCAACAGATACGCAGTATTTT. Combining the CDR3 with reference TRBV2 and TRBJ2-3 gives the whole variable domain EPEVTQTPSHQVTQMGQEVILRCVPISNHLYFYWYRQILGQKVEFLVSFYNNEISEKSEIFDDQFSVERPDGSNFTLKIRSTKLEDSAMYFCAIQGGATDTQYFGPGTRLTVL.

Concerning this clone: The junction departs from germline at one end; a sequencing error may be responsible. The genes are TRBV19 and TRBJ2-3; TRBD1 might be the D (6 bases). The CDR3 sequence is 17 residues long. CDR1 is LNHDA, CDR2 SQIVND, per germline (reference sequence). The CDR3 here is CAGSIGGSTLFLDTQYF. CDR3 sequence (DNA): TGTGCCGGTAGTATTGGGGGCTCCACCCTTTTTCTCGATACGCAGTATTTT.

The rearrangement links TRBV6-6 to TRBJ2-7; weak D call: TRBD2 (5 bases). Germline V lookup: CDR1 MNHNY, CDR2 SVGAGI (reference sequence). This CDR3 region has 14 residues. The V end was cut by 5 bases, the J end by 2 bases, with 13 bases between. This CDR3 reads CASSLRRGTYEQYF. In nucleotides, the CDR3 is TGTGCCAGCAGTCTACGGAGAGGGACCTACGAGCAGTACTTC.

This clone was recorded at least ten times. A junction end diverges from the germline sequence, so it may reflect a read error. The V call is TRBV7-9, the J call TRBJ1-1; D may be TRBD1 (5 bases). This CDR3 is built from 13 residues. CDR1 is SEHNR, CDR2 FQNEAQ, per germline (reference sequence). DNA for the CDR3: TGTGCCAGCAGAGGGGTCGAGAACGCTGAAGCTTTCTTT. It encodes CASRGVENAEAFF.

CDR3 sequence (DNA): TGTGCCAGTACTAGCGGGGGTAGCTCCTACAATGAGCAGTTCTTC. Translated: CASTSGGSSYNEQFF. J is TRBJ2-1 and V is TRBV19; TRBD2 aligns across 10 bases. Losses at the gene ends were 7 bases for V and 0 bases for J; bases not matched to a gene: 3. Germline V gives CDR1 LNHDA, CDR2 SQIVND (reference sequence). The CDR3 length is 15 residues.

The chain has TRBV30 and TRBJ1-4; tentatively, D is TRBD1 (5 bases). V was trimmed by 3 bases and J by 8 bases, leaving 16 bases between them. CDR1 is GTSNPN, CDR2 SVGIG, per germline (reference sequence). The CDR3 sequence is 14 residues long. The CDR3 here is CAWRRSQGGEKLFF. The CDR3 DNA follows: TGTGCCTGGAGAAGGTCGCAGGGAGGCGAAAAACTGTTTTTT.

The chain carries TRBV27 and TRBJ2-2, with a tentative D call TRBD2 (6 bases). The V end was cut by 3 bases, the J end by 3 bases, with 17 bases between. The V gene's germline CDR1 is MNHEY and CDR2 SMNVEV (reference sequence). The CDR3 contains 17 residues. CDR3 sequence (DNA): TGTGCCAGCAGTTTGCCGCGGGGCCTGGGGGACACCGGGGAGCTGTTTTTT. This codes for CASSLPRGLGDTGELFF.

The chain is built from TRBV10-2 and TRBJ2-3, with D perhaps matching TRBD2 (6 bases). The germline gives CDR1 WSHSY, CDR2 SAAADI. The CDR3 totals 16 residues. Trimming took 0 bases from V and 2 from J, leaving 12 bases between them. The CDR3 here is CASSESWWEDTDTQYF. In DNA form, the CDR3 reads TGCGCCAGCAGTGAGTCCTGGTGGGAGGACACAGATACGCAGTATTTT.

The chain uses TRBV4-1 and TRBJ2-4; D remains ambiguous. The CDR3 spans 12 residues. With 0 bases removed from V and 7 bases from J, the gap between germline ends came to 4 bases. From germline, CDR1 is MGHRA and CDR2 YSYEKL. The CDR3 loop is CASSQDANIQYF. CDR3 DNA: TGCGCCAGCAGCCAAGACGCGAACATTCAGTACTTC.

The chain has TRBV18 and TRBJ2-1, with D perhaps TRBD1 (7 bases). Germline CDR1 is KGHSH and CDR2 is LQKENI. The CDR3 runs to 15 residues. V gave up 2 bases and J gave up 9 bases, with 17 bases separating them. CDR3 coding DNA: TGTGCCAGCTCACCAGTGGAGGGGGCAGCGGGTGAGCAGTTCTTC. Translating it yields CASSPVEGAAGEQFF.

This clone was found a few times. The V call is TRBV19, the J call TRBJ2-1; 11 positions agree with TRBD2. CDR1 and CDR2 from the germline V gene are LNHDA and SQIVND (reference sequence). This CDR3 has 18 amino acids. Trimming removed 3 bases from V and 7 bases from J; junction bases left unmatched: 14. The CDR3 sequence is CASSILGGVSGGGNEQFF. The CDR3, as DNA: TGTGCCAGTAGTATCTTAGGAGGAGTTAGCGGGGGGGGAAATGAGCAGTTCTTC.

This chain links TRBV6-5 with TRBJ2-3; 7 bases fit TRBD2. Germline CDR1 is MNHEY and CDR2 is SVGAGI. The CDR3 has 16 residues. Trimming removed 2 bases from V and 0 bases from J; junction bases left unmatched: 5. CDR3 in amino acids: CASSYGAGDSTDTQYF. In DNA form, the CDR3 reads TGTGCCAGCAGTTACGGGGCGGGGGACAGCACAGATACGCAGTATTTT.

CDR3 DNA: TGTGCCAGCAGCCCCCGAGGACGAAGCGGGAGTGCAGATACGCAGTATTTT. Its protein is CASSPRGRSGSADTQYF. The V and J genes are TRBV7-8 and TRBJ2-3, with 8 bases aligning to TRBD2. This CDR3 comprises 17 residues. Germline lookup yields CDR1 SGHVS and CDR2 FQNEAQ. Trimming took 5 bases from V and 4 from J; bases not matched to a gene: 14.

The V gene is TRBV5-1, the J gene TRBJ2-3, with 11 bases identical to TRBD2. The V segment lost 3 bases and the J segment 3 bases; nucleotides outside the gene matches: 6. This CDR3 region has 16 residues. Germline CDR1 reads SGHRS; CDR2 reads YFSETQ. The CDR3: CASSYGTSGSTDTQYF. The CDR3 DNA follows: TGCGCCAGCAGCTACGGGACTAGCGGAAGTACAGATACGCAGTATTTT.

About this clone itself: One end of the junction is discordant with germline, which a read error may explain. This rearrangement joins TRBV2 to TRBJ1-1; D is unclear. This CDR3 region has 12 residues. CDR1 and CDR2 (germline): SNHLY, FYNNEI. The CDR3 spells CDSSEMSTEAFF. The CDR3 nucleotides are TGTGACAGCAGCGAAATGAGCACTGAAGCTTTCTTT. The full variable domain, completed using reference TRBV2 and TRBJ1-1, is EPEVTQTPSHQVTQMGQEVILRCVPISNHLYFYWYRQILGQKVEFLVSFYNNEISEKSEIFDDQFSVERPDGSNFTLKIRSTKLEDSAMYFCDSSEMSTEAFFGQGTRLTVV.

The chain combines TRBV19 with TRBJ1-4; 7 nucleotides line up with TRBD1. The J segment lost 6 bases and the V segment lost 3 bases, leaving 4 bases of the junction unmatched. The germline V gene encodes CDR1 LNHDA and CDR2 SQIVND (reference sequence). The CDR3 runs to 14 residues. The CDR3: CASSITGVDEKLFF. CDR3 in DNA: TGTGCCAGTAGTATTACAGGGGTGGATGAAAAACTGTTTTTT.

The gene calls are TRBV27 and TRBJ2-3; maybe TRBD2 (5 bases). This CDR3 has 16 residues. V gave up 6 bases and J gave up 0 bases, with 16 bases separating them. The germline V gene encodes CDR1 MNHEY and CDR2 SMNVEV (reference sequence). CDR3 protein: CASRFVGGLSTDTQYF. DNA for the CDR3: TGTGCCAGCAGGTTTGTTGGAGGACTCAGCACAGATACGCAGTATTTT.

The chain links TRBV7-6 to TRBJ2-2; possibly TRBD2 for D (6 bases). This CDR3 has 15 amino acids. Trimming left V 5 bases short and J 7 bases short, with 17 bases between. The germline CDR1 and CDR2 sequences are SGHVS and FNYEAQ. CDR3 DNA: TGTGCCAGCAGCACCCGGACGGGGGTGTTCGGGGAGCTGTTTTTT. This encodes CASSTRTGVFGELFF.

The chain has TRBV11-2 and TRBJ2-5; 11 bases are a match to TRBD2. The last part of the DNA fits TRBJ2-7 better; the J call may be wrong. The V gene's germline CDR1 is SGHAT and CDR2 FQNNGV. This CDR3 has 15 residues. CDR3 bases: TGTGCCAGCAGCTTAGCCGGGACTAGCGGTTACGAGCAGTACTTC. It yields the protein CASSLAGTSGYEQYF.

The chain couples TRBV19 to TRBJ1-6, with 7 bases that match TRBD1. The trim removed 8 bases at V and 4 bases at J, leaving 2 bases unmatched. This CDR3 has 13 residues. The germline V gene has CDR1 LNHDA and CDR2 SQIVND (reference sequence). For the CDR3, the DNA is TGTGCCAGTCTGGGACAGTATAATTCACCCCTCCACTTT. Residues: CASLGQYNSPLHF.